Following are 4 T cell receptor beta chains from one sample sequenced in a study of T cell changes during pregnancy in multiple sclerosis. The assay was immunoSEQ multiplex PCR, and TCRdb's table has in-frame clones only and misses some. The table lists 35,000 to 40,000 clones, around nine tenths of them singletons. The source material was CD4+ T cells from peripheral blood mononuclear cells, sampled in the third trimester of pregnancy. The source of these receptors is a female donor in good health, enrolled as a control in a pregnancy study.

This clone was seen a handful of times. This chain links TRBV6-1 with TRBJ1-5; no reliable D call. Germline V lookup: CDR1 MNHNS, CDR2 SASEGT. The CDR3 length is 17 residues. Trimming took off 3 bases at V and 3 bases at J, with 18 bases between the two ends. The CDR3 DNA reads as TGTGCCAGCAGTGACTGGCGGCCGAGTTTTCTCAATCAGCCCCAGCATTTT. It codes for CASSDWRPSFLNQPQHF.

The J gene is TRBJ2-3, the V gene TRBV7-3; D remains ambiguous. The germline V and J ends were trimmed by 5 bases and 5 bases, with 17 bases remaining between them. The CDR3 runs to 15 residues. Germline CDR1 reads SGHTA; CDR2 reads FQGTGA. As DNA, the CDR3 is TGTGCCAGCAGCGTGAAGCGTGCTGGTGGAGATACGCAGTATTTT. Translated, it gives CASSVKRAGGDTQYF.

The V gene is TRBV6-4, the J gene TRBJ2-1; TRBD2 agrees at 12 bases. The CDR3 runs to 17 residues. Germline-derived CDR1 and CDR2 are MRHNA and SNTAGT. Trimming removed 6 bases from V and 3 bases from J; junction bases left unmatched: 9. CDR3 sequence: CASRETSGSTLYNEQFF. Here the CDR3 DNA reads TGTGCCAGCAGAGAGACTAGCGGGAGCACCCTCTACAATGAGCAGTTCTTC.

As DNA, the CDR3 is TGTGCCAGCACCCGGCGGAGTAATGAAAAACTGTTTTTT. It is translated as CASTRRSNEKLFF. The genes are TRBV7-9 and TRBJ1-4; D remains unclear. The germline gives CDR1 SEHNR, CDR2 FQNEAQ (reference sequence). The CDR3 is made up of 13 amino acids. The V end lost 7 bases, the J end lost 4 bases, and 10 bases lay between the germline ends.